This is a list of T cell receptor beta chains from one sample in a study of blood T cell repertoires in COVID-19. This table comes from immunoSEQ multiplex PCR, and its TCRdb copy is limited to in-frame clones, with some not included. Altogether hundreds of thousands of clones are present, approximately 85% being singletons, with the ten largest covering about 9.8%. The sample was peripheral blood. The source is a young man with active or convalescent COVID-19. The CDR3 runs from the conserved cysteine through the conserved F or W. Size values are once, few and many counts, or a class for expanded clones, and some rows have none.

TRBV7-8	.	TRBJ1-1	CASSLGSRGNTEAFF
TRBV20-1	once	TRBJ1-1	CSASSGATEAFF
TRBV5-6	once	TRBJ2-5	CASSTPGGGAHETQYF
TRBV11-1	.	TRBJ1-1	CASSLFRDLNTEAFF
TRBV4-3	.	TRBJ1-4	CASSQDIRGGSEKLFF
TRBV2	.	TRBJ2-1	CASNVLAGGPAQFF
TRBV6-1	.	TRBJ2-7	CASSEETGISHEQYF
TRBV5-1	.	TRBJ2-1	CASSLSRRLDNNEQFF
TRBV7-6	.	TRBJ1-3	CASSPRGVPGNTIYF
TRBV12-3/TRBV12-4	.	TRBJ1-2	CASSFERDYGYTF
TRBV19	.	TRBJ1-6	CASSIVGSQDAGFNSPLHF
TRBV9	.	TRBJ2-2	CASSAKTRDTGELFF
TRBV13	.	TRBJ2-3	CASSLKVAGGPADTQYF
TRBV9	once	TRBJ2-7	CASSEGLAGEQYF
TRBV6-1	once	TRBJ2-7	CASSEAVGLAYEQYF
TRBV18	.	TRBJ2-1	CASSPPLGNYNEQFF
TRBV10-3	.	TRBJ1-6	CAISDQTGQGSNSPLHF
TRBV6-5	.	TRBJ2-7	CASIQGGYEQYF
TRBV18	.	TRBJ2-1	CASSPPSPGDEQFF
TRBV9	.	TRBJ2-1	CASSDGTSGGYEQFF
TRBV5-1	.	TRBJ1-4	CASSMNRGINEKLFF
TRBV14	.	TRBJ2-7	CASSQDRGPKYEQYF
TRBV7-9	.	TRBJ1-2	CASSNTKTGVGYGYTF
TRBV2	.	TRBJ1-1	CASRVWGGEAFF
TRBV19	.	TRBJ1-1	CASGTAPYTEAFF
TRBV10-1	.	TRBJ2-1	CASRGWGLTYNEQFF
TRBV5-4	.	TRBJ2-7	CASSFHNEQYF
TRBV5-5	.	TRBJ2-7	CASSLRTALYEQYF
TRBV15	.	TRBJ2-7	CATGRESPSYEQYF
TRBV15	few	TRBJ1-1	CATSRDRGKNTEAFF
TRBV7-9	.	TRBJ1-1	CASRRTNTEAFF
TRBV3-1/TRBV3-2	many	TRBJ1-6	CASSQDWGTGVSPLHF
TRBV10-3	.	TRBJ1-6	CAISSDSSYNSPLHF
TRBV12-3/TRBV12-4	.	TRBJ1-5	CASSQGRGQPQHF
TRBV4-2	.	TRBJ2-3	CASSPLAGGIDTQYF
TRBV6-5	.	TRBJ2-7	CASPVEDEQYF
TRBV27	.	TRBJ1-3	CASSLSTGSGNTIYF
TRBV4-1	.	TRBJ2-1	CASSQPIRGGHSYNEQFF
TRBV3-1/TRBV3-2	once	TRBJ2-1	CASSPQGNEQFF
TRBV7-6	few	TRBJ2-1	CASSFFSGAYNEQFF
TRBV5-6	.	TRBJ2-2	CASSLPTGELFF
TRBV27	.	TRBJ1-6	CASTLSGGYNSPLHF
TRBV5-4	.	TRBJ2-3	CASSPRASGGASTDTQYF
TRBV5-1	.	TRBJ2-1	CASSLGVVRGSLRNEQFF
TRBV6-2/TRBV6-3	.	TRBJ2-3	CASSYDSATDTQYF
TRBV11-3	.	TRBJ1-3	CASSPGSSGNTIYF
TRBV6-2/TRBV6-3	.	TRBJ1-5	CASSPGTGGLQPQHF
TRBV19	.	TRBJ1-1	CASSIEGMNTEAFF
TRBV6-2/TRBV6-3	.	TRBJ1-2	CASSYEGENYGYTF
TRBV5-6	.	TRBJ1-2	CASSFPQGAYGYTF
TRBV21-1	.	TRBJ2-5	CASIPYSRYF
TRBV6-2/TRBV6-3	.	TRBJ2-1	CASSLSTQGWNEQFF
TRBV4-1	.	TRBJ2-7	CASSHPGIPYEQYF
TRBV9	.	TRBJ2-3	CASSVGASGGNTQYF
TRBV7-9	.	TRBJ1-2	CASSLAFGGYGYTF